This entry lists 15 T cell receptor beta chains sequenced from one sample in a study of CD8 T cells in Susac syndrome. About 0.45 to 1 ug RNA was reverse transcribed with random hexamers. TCRdb re-analysed the immunoSEQ multiplex PCR reads in MiXCR, keeping a single row per CDR3 protein. This table holds approximately 170,000 distinct CDR3 sequences, 94% found once. Sequenced: CD4+ T cells from PBMCs. These receptors originate from a human donor with multiple sclerosis.

For this clonotype: The junction departs from germline at one end; a sequencing error may be responsible. V gene TRBV7-8 combines with J gene TRBJ2-3; 7 bases are shared with TRBD1. Germline loops: CDR1 SGHVS, CDR2 FQNEAQ. This CDR3 region has 15 residues. The CDR3 coding sequence is TGTGCCAACAGCCCCCGGGGACAGTTCACAGATACGCAGTATTTT. Residues: CANSPRGQFTDTQYF.

This chain joins TRBV7-2 and TRBJ2-2; 7 bases agree with TRBD1. This CDR3 region has 15 residues. V lost 4 bases and J lost 4; bases outside the gene matches: 6. Germline V lookup: CDR1 SGHTA, CDR2 FQGNSA. CDR3 in amino acids: CASSSRGQPTGELFF. DNA of the CDR3: TGTGCCAGCAGCTCCCGGGGACAGCCCACCGGGGAGCTGTTTTTT.

The J gene is TRBJ2-5, the V gene TRBV29-1; 8 positions match TRBD2. V dropped 6 bases and J dropped 2; count of bases not matched to a gene: 5. Germline CDR1 reads SQVTM; CDR2 reads ANQGSEA. The CDR3 covers 13 residues. The CDR3 coding sequence is TGCAGCGTGGCCACTAGCGGACAAGAGACCCAGTACTTC. This encodes CSVATSGQETQYF.

The chain recombines TRBV7-6 with TRBJ2-1; tentatively, D is TRBD2 (6 bases). The V end was cut by 1 base, the J end by 2 bases, with 15 bases between. Germline lookup yields CDR1 SGHVS and CDR2 FNYEAQ. The CDR3 is made up of 17 amino acids. The CDR3, as DNA: TGTGCCAGCAGCTTAGATAGCGGACTATATCCCTACAATGAGCAGTTCTTC. It is translated as CASSLDSGLYPYNEQFF.

V and J are TRBV11-2 and TRBJ1-2; unclear D gene. Germline CDR1 SGHAT, CDR2 FQNNGV. Trimming removed 3 bases at V and 5 bases at J, with 7 bases between. This CDR3 region has 12 residues. CDR3 sequence reads: CASSLDGYGYTF. CDR3 DNA: TGTGCCAGCAGCTTGGATGGATATGGCTACACCTTC. The whole variable domain, filled in from reference TRBV11-2 and TRBJ1-2, reads EAGVAQSPRYKIIEKRQSVAFWCNPISGHATLYWYQQILGQGPKLLIQFQNNGVVDDSQLPKDRFSAERLKGVDSTLKIQPAKLEDSAVYLCASSLDGYGYTFGSGTRLTVV.

This chain joins TRBV4-2 and TRBJ2-5; TRBD2 matches 11 bases. This CDR3 has 19 residues. V shed 4 bases, J shed 4 bases, and the junction held 17 bases outside the gene matches. Germline loops: CDR1 LGHNA, CDR2 YNFKEQ. The chain's CDR3 is CASSPWGTSGPPGGETQYF. For the CDR3, the DNA is TGTGCCAGCAGCCCTTGGGGGACTAGCGGTCCTCCGGGGGGAGAGACCCAGTACTTC.

This chain links TRBV6-2 or TRBV6-3 with TRBJ2-5, with D tentatively TRBD1 (5 bases). The CDR3 length is 15 residues. Germline CDR1 and CDR2: MNHEY and SVGEGT. V was cut by 6 bases and J by 1 base, with 15 bases left in between. The CDR3 loop is CASRGVAAGQETQYF. The CDR3, as DNA: TGTGCCAGCAGAGGGGTGGCGGCCGGCCAAGAGACCCAGTACTTC.

CDR3 amino acids: CSVGSINYGYTF. CDR3 sequence (DNA): TGCAGCGTTGGCAGCATTAACTATGGCTACACCTTC. This chain uses TRBV29-1 with TRBJ1-2; D not resolved. The germline V and J ends were trimmed by 4 bases and 1 base, with 7 bases remaining between them. The germline V gene has CDR1 SQVTM and CDR2 ANQGSEA. This CDR3 region has 12 residues.

The rearrangement joins TRBV19 to TRBJ1-1, with unresolved D. CDR1 and CDR2 (germline): LNHDA, SQIVND (reference sequence). The CDR3 loop spans 15 amino acids. V lost 6 bases and J lost 1, with 15 bases in between. The chain's CDR3 is CASSPRPRGNTEAFF. The CDR3 DNA sequence: TGTGCCAGTAGCCCCCGCCCTCGGGGGAACACTGAAGCTTTCTTT.

The chain links TRBV24-1 to TRBJ2-1; D unresolved. CDR1 is KGHDR, CDR2 SFDVKD, per germline. The CDR3 totals 13 residues. With 5 bases removed from V and 9 bases from J, the gap between germline ends came to 13 bases. CDR3 protein: CATSGDSLTEQFF. DNA for the CDR3: TGTGCCACCAGTGGAGATTCCTTAACTGAGCAGTTCTTC.

The gene calls are TRBV29-1 and TRBJ2-1; D call uncertain. The germline gives CDR1 SQVTM, CDR2 ANQGSEA. Trimming cost V 2 bases and J 5 bases, with 16 bases left between them. This CDR3 region has 15 residues. The CDR3 DNA reads TGCAGCGTTGAAACCACCAGCTGGACCAACAATGAGCAGTTCTTC. Translating it yields CSVETTSWTNNEQFF.

The chain combines TRBV2 with TRBJ2-2; TRBD2 might be the D (6 bases). This CDR3 region has 14 residues. CDR1 SNHLY and CDR2 FYNNEI come from the germline V gene. Between the trimmed V and J ends, which lost 6 bases and 4 bases, there was a span of 12 bases. For the CDR3, the DNA is TGTGCCAGCAGGCCCACTAGCAGCACCGGGGAGCTGTTTTTT. Amino acids: CASRPTSSTGELFF.

The genes are TRBV7-3 and TRBJ2-1, with 9 nucleotides matching TRBD2. V lost 2 bases, J lost 4 bases, and 18 bases stayed unmatched. The CDR3 extends over 20 amino acids. Germline loops: CDR1 SGHTA, CDR2 FQGTGA. The CDR3 is CASSLSGGLAGTRGYNEQFF. CDR3 coding DNA: TGTGCCAGCAGCTTATCGGGGGGGCTAGCGGGGACTAGGGGATACAATGAGCAGTTCTTC.

This clonotype was observed a single time. The gene calls are TRBV29-1 and TRBJ2-1, with a possible D match to TRBD1 (6 bases). Deletions cut 1 base from V and 1 base from J, with 11 bases between. The germline CDR1 and CDR2 sequences are SQVTM and ANQGSEA. There are 15 residues in the CDR3. Here the CDR3 DNA reads TGCAGCGTTGAAGGGGGGCCAGCTTCCTACAATGAGCAGTTCTTC. Translating gives CSVEGGPASYNEQFF.

The chain carries TRBV2 and TRBJ2-3; TRBD2 matches 9 bases. Germline values: CDR1 SNHLY, CDR2 FYNNEI. J was trimmed by 4 bases and V by 7 bases; bases with no gene match: 6. The CDR3 contains 14 residues. The CDR3 sequence is CASTRAGGADTQYF. The CDR3 region has the DNA TGTGCCAGCACCCGGGCGGGAGGGGCAGATACGCAGTATTTT.